Following are 21 T cell receptor beta chains from one sample sequenced in a study of naive and memory T cell subsets. The beta constant-region primer was an equimolar mix of two oligonucleotides covering TRBC1 and TRBC2. Nested alpha and beta constant-region primers with the SP2 primer drove four PCR rounds on ligated cDNA. TCRdb analysed the UMI-ligation and nested PCR reads with MiXCR anew, one entry per CDR3 protein. The sample includes 30,000 to 40,000 distinct CDR3 sequences, less than 20% seen only once; the top ten take under 4%. Sequencing was carried out using effector memory CD4+ T cells from blood. Subset given: effector memory, CD45RA- CD27-. These receptors all come from a human donor in good health.

The gene calls are TRBV4-3 and TRBJ2-2; D is possibly TRBD2 (5 bases). The CDR3 runs 14 residues. Germline V lookup: CDR1 LGHNA, CDR2 YSLEER. The V and J ends lost 0 bases and 8 bases respectively, with 10 bases between them. The DNA for the CDR3 is TGCGCCAGCAGCCAAGATCTTGGGAGTGGGGAGCTGTTTTTT. It translates to CASSQDLGSGELFF.

This clonotype was observed a handful of times. The chain combines TRBV5-1 with TRBJ2-1; D gene unclear. Germline lookup yields CDR1 SGHRS and CDR2 YFSETQ. Trimming took 4 bases from V and 9 from J, leaving 11 bases between them. CDR3 length: 12 amino acids. CDR3: CASSNLVGEQFF. The CDR3 nucleotides read TGCGCCAGCAGCAATCTAGTCGGTGAGCAGTTCTTC. Using reference TRBV5-1 and TRBJ2-1 for the parts outside the CDR3, the full variable domain is KAGVTQTPRYLIKTRGQQVTLSCSPISGHRSVSWYQQTPGQGLQFLFEYFSETQRNKGNFPGRFSGRQFSNSRSEMNVSTLELGDSALYLCASSNLVGEQFFGPGTRLTVL.

The V call is TRBV5-1, the J call TRBJ1-1; TRBD1 agrees at 9 bases. Germline V CDR1 and CDR2: SGHRS, YFSETQ. The CDR3 sequence is 15 residues long. The V gene end was trimmed by 0 bases and the J gene end by 8 bases; junction bases not matched to a gene: 8. CDR3 sequence (DNA): TGCGCCAGCAGCTTGGGGACAGGGGAAGAAGGGGAAGCTTTCTTT. It translates to CASSLGTGEEGEAFF.

The table lists this clonotype with a few counts. The chain's CDR3 is CASSLSSYNEQFF. The CDR3 DNA is TGTGCCAGCAGCTTAAGCAGTTACAATGAGCAGTTCTTC. The rearrangement links TRBV7-9 to TRBJ2-1; D is ambiguous. This CDR3 is 13 amino acids long. The germline V gene has CDR1 SEHNR and CDR2 FQNEAQ (reference sequence). V lost 2 bases, J lost 4 bases, and 6 bases lay in between. Full variable domain (rest looked up from reference TRBV7-9 and TRBJ2-1): DTGVSQNPRHKITKRGQNVTFRCDPISEHNRLYWYRQTLGQGPEFLTYFQNEAQLEKSRLLSDRFSAERPKGSFSTLEIQRTEQGDSAMYLCASSLSSYNEQFFGPGTRLTVL.

V is TRBV27 and J is TRBJ2-1, with a possible D match to TRBD1 (5 bases). CDR3 length: 18 residues. Germline V gene sequence: CDR1 MNHEY, CDR2 SMNVEV (reference sequence). V lost 3 bases, J lost 4 bases, and 22 bases lay in between. The CDR3 loop is CASSFQGVGRSMYNEQFF. CDR3 in DNA: TGTGCCAGCAGTTTTCAGGGTGTAGGACGATCCATGTACAATGAGCAGTTCTTC.

This clonotype was found many times. V is TRBV9 and J is TRBJ2-2; 10 nucleotides align to TRBD2. Germline CDR1 reads SGDLS; CDR2 reads YYNGEE. CDR3 length: 16 residues. Trimming at V came to 4 bases and at J to 6 bases, leaving 9 bases not matched to a gene. The DNA of the CDR3 is TGTGCCAGCAGCCCGCGGGGTAGCGGGAGGTCCGGGGAGCTGTTTTTT. Encoded protein: CASSPRGSGRSGELFF.

The chain has TRBV29-1 and TRBJ1-2; D is unresolved. Trimming removed 6 bases from V and 2 bases from J, with 13 bases in between. Germline CDR1 and CDR2: SQVTM and ANQGSEA. The CDR3 has 13 amino acids. The CDR3 DNA is TGCAGCGTACCCCGAGCAGAAAACTATGGCTACACCTTC. Translation gives CSVPRAENYGYTF.

This clonotype has just a few counts. The J gene is TRBJ2-1, the V gene TRBV20-1, with a tentative D call TRBD2 (5 bases). Trimming pared 3 bases from V and 8 bases from J, leaving 14 bases between. This CDR3 has 13 amino acids. Germline CDR1 is DFQATT and CDR2 is SNEGSKA (reference sequence). CDR3 in DNA: TGCAGTGCTAGGGACTCTAGCTTCTATGAGCAGTTCTTC. It yields the protein CSARDSSFYEQFF.

The rearrangement joins TRBV7-2 to TRBJ2-1; D is undetermined. Trimming shortened V by 2 bases and J by 6 bases, and 14 bases separated the two germline ends. The CDR3 is made up of 15 amino acids. Germline CDR1 reads SGHTA; CDR2 reads FQGNSA. The CDR3 coding sequence is TGTGCCAGCAGCTTATACCAGCGCCTCGGCAATGAGCAGTTCTTC. Translated: CASSLYQRLGNEQFF.

This clonotype was seen ten or more times. The chain uses TRBV2 and TRBJ1-1, with 9 bases lining up with TRBD1. V was clipped by 6 bases and J by 4 bases; unmatched bases: 9. Per the germline V gene, CDR1 is SNHLY and CDR2 is FYNNEI. This CDR3 comprises 15 residues. The CDR3 DNA follows: TGTGCCAGCAGAGGACAGGGGAGGGTGGTCACTGAAGCTTTCTTT. Amino acid sequence: CASRGQGRVVTEAFF.

There are many counts of this clonotype. The V and J genes are TRBV9 and TRBJ2-5; 10 positions match TRBD2. The CDR3 sequence is 17 residues long. Germline V gives CDR1 SGDLS, CDR2 YYNGEE. With V trimmed by 3 bases and J by 2 bases, 10 bases remained unmatched. DNA of the CDR3: TGTGCCAGCAGCGGAGACCTGGGGACTAGCGAACAAGAGACCCAGTACTTC. Its translation: CASSGDLGTSEQETQYF. The full variable domain, in which reference TRBV9 and TRBJ2-5 provide the parts outside the CDR3, is DSGVTQTPKHLITATGQRVTLRCSPRSGDLSVYWYQQSLDQGLQFLIQYYNGEERAKGNILERFSAQQFPDLHSELNLSSLELGDSALYFCASSGDLGTSEQETQYFGPGTRLLVL.

The CDR3 sequence: CASSVAARGAQETQYF. The CDR3 DNA is TGTGCCAGCAGCGTAGCGGCGCGGGGGGCCCAAGAGACCCAGTACTTC. The chain combines TRBV9 with TRBJ2-5; 8 bases are a match to TRBD2. This CDR3 contains 16 residues. The germline CDR1 and CDR2 sequences are SGDLS and YYNGEE. V trimming: 0 bases; J trimming: 1 base; junction bases outside the gene matches: 5.

This clonotype was counted a few times. CDR3 amino acids: CASSSKQGNYGYTF. CDR3 nucleotides: TGTGCCAGCAGCTCGAAACAGGGAAACTATGGCTACACCTTC. V and J are TRBV5-4 and TRBJ1-2; D might be TRBD1 (6 bases). Germline V gene data show CDR1 as SGHNT and CDR2 as YYREEE (reference sequence). V lost 3 bases, J lost 2 bases, and 11 bases lay in between. The CDR3 is 14 amino acids.

The chain carries TRBV12-3 or TRBV12-4 and TRBJ2-2; maybe TRBD2 (5 bases). This CDR3 has 15 amino acids. V was pared by 3 bases and J by 4 bases, with 12 bases between. CDR3 loop: CASSFGRAGTGELFF. CDR3 in DNA: TGTGCCAGCAGTTTCGGAAGGGCGGGCACCGGGGAGCTGTTTTTT.

This clonotype was seen only a few times. The J gene is TRBJ2-1, the V gene TRBV11-2, with TRBD2 matching 10 bases. The germline gives CDR1 SGHAT, CDR2 FQNNGV. This CDR3 spans 17 amino acids. The junction had 13 bases not matched to a gene; V was cut back by 4 bases and J by 7 bases. CDR3 bases: TGTGCCAGCAGCTCACTTAGAGCGGGAGGGCCGACGAATGAGCAGTTCTTC. Translation: CASSSLRAGGPTNEQFF.

This clonotype has a handful of counts. The chain recombines TRBV28 with TRBJ2-7; 14 positions match TRBD2. Unmatched junction bases numbered 9, after V lost 4 bases and J lost 13 bases. CDR3 length: 14 residues. Germline values: CDR1 MDHEN, CDR2 SYDVKM. The CDR3, as DNA: TGTGCCAGCAGTTACGGGACTAGCGGGAGAGCCAAATACTTC. Its protein is CASSYGTSGRAKYF. The full variable domain, with the rest looked up from reference TRBV28 and TRBJ2-7, is DVKVTQSSRYLVKRTGEKVFLECVQDMDHENMFWYRQDPGLGLRLIYFSYDVKMKEKGDIPEGYSVSREKKERFSLILESASTNQTSMYLCASSYGTSGRAKYFGPGTRLTVT.

This clonotype was counted between two and nine times. V and J are TRBV6-1 and TRBJ1-2; maybe TRBD1 (6 bases). Trimming pared 9 bases from V and 8 bases from J, leaving 22 bases between. Germline-derived CDR1 and CDR2 are MNHNS and SASEGT. The CDR3 totals 14 residues. For the CDR3, the DNA is TGTGCCAGTGGGGGGATATTAGGTCAGGGGGGCTACACCTTC. Translating gives CASGGILGQGGYTF.

This clonotype was observed a handful of times. The J gene is TRBJ1-5, the V gene TRBV6-2 or TRBV6-3; 12 bases match TRBD1. J gave up 2 bases and V 4 bases, and 6 bases lay outside the gene matches. Germline lookup yields CDR1 MNHEY and CDR2 SVGEGT. The CDR3 length is 17 residues. In DNA, the CDR3 is TGTGCCAGCAGTTCGGGACAGGGGGCGTTGGGCAATCAGCCCCAGCATTTT. Translating it yields CASSSGQGALGNQPQHF.

This clonotype was found a few times. V gene TRBV18 combines with J gene TRBJ2-3; possibly TRBD1 or TRBD2 for D (5 bases each). CDR1 KGHSH and CDR2 LQKENI come from the germline V gene. Trimming pared 5 bases from V and 0 bases from J, leaving 18 bases between. CDR3 length: 17 residues. The CDR3 DNA sequence: TGTGCCAGCTCAACCCTCGTCTCCGGGACGAGCACAGATACGCAGTATTTT. Translating gives CASSTLVSGTSTDTQYF.

By proportion, this clonotype is medium-sized. This chain connects TRBV25-1 to TRBJ2-4; D not certain. The CDR3 contains 14 residues. Between the trimmed V and J ends, which lost 2 bases and 4 bases, there was a span of 9 bases. The germline V gene has CDR1 MGHDK and CDR2 SYGVNS. The DNA for the CDR3 is TGTGCCAGCAGTGAACGCTCGGAAAAAAACATTCAGTACTTC. Residues: CASSERSEKNIQYF.

This clonotype was counted at least ten times. The V and J genes are TRBV7-2 and TRBJ2-7; no reliable D call. Per germline, CDR1 SGHTA and CDR2 FQGNSA. The CDR3 is made up of 12 amino acids. V shed 1 base and J shed 7 bases, with 8 bases lying between them. The CDR3 DNA reads TGTGCCAGCAGCTTAGGAAGGCGGGAGCAGTACTTC. Protein: CASSLGRREQYF.